These T cell receptor beta chains were read from a single sample in a study of graft-versus-host responses after intestinal transplantation. TCRdb's copy holds only in-frame clones and misses some; the assay was immunoSEQ multiplex PCR. The profile shows approximately 17,000 clones, 75% to 85% of them singletons. This material consisted of ileum tissue, taken about 86 weeks after intestinal transplantation. These receptors were collected from a human patient who received an intestinal transplant, so some T cells may come from the graft donor. CDR3s include the opening cysteine and the closing phenylalanine or tryptophan. A D gene is named only where the DNA matches it firmly. Clone sizes are given selectively: once, few, many, or a class where the clone is expanded.

CDR3: CASSTGTEPYEQYF
DNA: TGTGCCAGCAGCACTGGGACAGAGCCCTACGAGCAGTACTTC
size: -
J: TRBJ2-7
V: TRBV9
D: TRBD1

CDR3: CASRRGRGEAEAFF
DNA: TGTGCCAGCAGGCGGGGACGAGGAGAGGCTGAAGCTTTCTTT
size: -
J: TRBJ1-1
V: TRBV27
D: -

CDR3: CASSLGGTTNTGELFF
DNA: TGTGCCAGCAGCTTAGGCGGGACAACGAACACCGGGGAGCTGTTTTTT
size: -
J: TRBJ2-2
V: TRBV11-3
D: -

CDR3: CASSARDSRDTEAFF
DNA: TGTGCCAGCAGCGCTCGGGACAGCCGGGACACTGAAGCTTTCTTT
size: -
J: TRBJ1-1
V: TRBV6-1
D: TRBD1

CDR3: CASSSSNRGGTQYF
DNA: TGTGCCAGCAGCTCGTCCAATAGGGGCGGTACGCAGTATTTT
size: few
J: TRBJ2-3
V: TRBV5-4
D: -

CDR3: CASSFPGGFGTF
DNA: TGTGCCAGCAGCTTCCCGGGGGGGTTCGGTACCTTC
size: -
J: TRBJ1-2
V: TRBV7-9
D: -

CDR3: CASTMRTGRLPSYEQYF
DNA: TGTGCCAGCACTATGCGGACAGGCCGCTTACCATCCTACGAGCAGTACTTC
size: -
J: TRBJ2-7
V: TRBV28
D: TRBD1

CDR3: CASEDRDHPNTEAFF
DNA: TGTGCCAGCGAGGATAGGGATCATCCCAACACTGAAGCTTTCTTT
size: -
J: TRBJ1-1
V: TRBV7-9
D: -

CDR3: CASSYSSGGIDTQYF
DNA: TGTGCCAGCAGTTATTCTAGCGGGGGAATAGATACGCAGTATTTT
size: -
J: TRBJ2-3
V: TRBV7-3
D: TRBD2

CDR3: CASSSGLNYGYTF
DNA: TGTGCCAGCAGCTCAGGATTAAACTATGGCTACACCTTC
size: -
J: TRBJ1-2
V: TRBV5-5
D: -

CDR3: CASFRGDRNTGELFF
DNA: TGTGCCAGTTTCAGGGGGGATAGGAACACCGGGGAGCTGTTTTTT
size: once
J: TRBJ2-2
V: TRBV19
D: -

CDR3: CASSQSLSRGGPSYEQYF
DNA: TGTGCCAGCAGCCAATCGCTTAGTAGGGGGGGTCCCTCCTACGAGCAGTACTTC
size: few
J: TRBJ2-7
V: TRBV16
D: -

CDR3: CASSSLGQGMDGYTF
DNA: TGCGCCAGCAGCTCGCTCGGACAGGGAATGGATGGCTACACCTTC
size: -
J: TRBJ1-2
V: TRBV5-1
D: TRBD1

CDR3: CASSLNPGTELAKNIQYF
DNA: TGTGCCAGCAGTTTGAACCCTGGGACAGAACTAGCCAAAAACATTCAGTACTTC
size: -
J: TRBJ2-4
V: TRBV2
D: TRBD1

CDR3: CASSTQFRGTEAFF
DNA: TGTGCCAGCAGCACACAGTTCAGGGGGACTGAAGCTTTCTTT
size: -
J: TRBJ1-1
V: TRBV14
D: TRBD1

CDR3: CASSPALAGLSYEQYF
DNA: TGTGCCAGCAGTCCCGCTCTAGCGGGGCTAAGCTACGAGCAGTACTTC
size: -
J: TRBJ2-7
V: TRBV27
D: TRBD2

CDR3: CASRYGTAIHGYTF
DNA: TGCGCCAGCAGATACGGGACAGCTATTCACGGCTACACCTTC
size: -
J: TRBJ1-2
V: TRBV5-1
D: TRBD1

CDR3: CASSIHGGSTDTQYF
DNA: TGTGCCAGCAGCATACATGGCGGGTCCACAGATACGCAGTATTTT
size: -
J: TRBJ2-3
V: TRBV11-2
D: -

CDR3: CASSLSNEQFF
DNA: TGTGCCAGCAGCTTGAGCAATGAGCAGTTCTTC
size: -
J: TRBJ2-1
V: TRBV7-9
D: -

CDR3: CASSVTDRALYEQYF
DNA: TGCGCCAGCAGCGTTACCGACAGGGCCCTCTACGAGCAGTACTTC
size: -
J: TRBJ2-7
V: TRBV10-1
D: TRBD1

CDR3: CASSETLNSGNTIYF
DNA: TGTGCCAGCAGCGAGACCCTGAACTCTGGAAACACCATATATTTT
size: once
J: TRBJ1-3
V: TRBV9
D: -

CDR3: CASSPPGGTDTQYF
DNA: TGTGCCAGCAGCCCCCCCGGGGGCACAGATACGCAGTATTTT
size: -
J: TRBJ2-3
V: TRBV9
D: -

CDR3: CASSLGRSRVNEQYF
DNA: TGTGCCAGCAGCTTGGGTAGGTCAAGGGTTAACGAGCAGTACTTC
size: once
J: TRBJ2-7
V: TRBV5-4
D: -

CDR3: CASRGSGDAGETQYF
DNA: TGCGCCAGCAGGGGGTCTGGAGATGCGGGTGAGACCCAGTACTTC
size: -
J: TRBJ2-5
V: TRBV10-1
D: -

CDR3: CASSVGGSSGNTIYF
DNA: TGTGCCAGCAGCGTAGGTGGCAGCTCTGGAAACACCATATATTTT
size: few
J: TRBJ1-3
V: TRBV9
D: -

CDR3: CAWSEHRGSTEAFF
DNA: TGTGCCTGGAGCGAACACAGGGGAAGCACTGAAGCTTTCTTT
size: -
J: TRBJ1-1
V: TRBV30
D: TRBD1

CDR3: CASSALQQGSSTF
DNA: TGTGCCAGCAGTGCCCTTCAACAGGGTTCCTCCACCTTC
size: -
J: TRBJ1-2
V: TRBV6-1
D: -

CDR3: CASSSKPGNTIYF
DNA: TGTGCCAGCAGTTCCAAGCCTGGAAACACCATATATTTT
size: few
J: TRBJ1-3
V: TRBV6-4
D: -

CDR3: CAISEGTVSNQPQHF
DNA: TGTGCCATCAGTGAGGGGACAGTTAGCAATCAGCCCCAGCATTTT
size: -
J: TRBJ1-5
V: TRBV10-3
D: TRBD1

CDR3: CASSLGTPTGELFF
DNA: TGTGCCAGCAGCTTAGGGACACCCACCGGGGAGCTGTTTTTT
size: -
J: TRBJ2-2
V: TRBV7-9
D: -

CDR3: CASSPPNFNYGYTF
DNA: TGTGCCAGCTCACCACCCAATTTTAACTATGGCTACACCTTC
size: -
J: TRBJ1-2
V: TRBV18
D: -

CDR3: CASSLHYGSRGNTGELFF
DNA: TGTGCCAGCAGCCTACATTACGGGTCCAGGGGGAACACCGGGGAGCTGTTTTTT
size: -
J: TRBJ2-2
V: TRBV7-7
D: -

CDR3: CATSRDRSGGANEQFF
DNA: TGTGCCACCAGCAGAGACCGTAGCGGGGGGGCAAATGAGCAGTTCTTC
size: -
J: TRBJ2-1
V: TRBV15
D: TRBD2

CDR3: CASRTEGYGYTF
DNA: TGCGCCAGCAGAACTGAGGGGTATGGCTACACCTTC
size: -
J: TRBJ1-2
V: TRBV5-1
D: -

CDR3: CASSRTPLGETQYF
DNA: TGTGCCAGCAGCCGGACTCCCCTGGGGGAGACCCAGTACTTC
size: -
J: TRBJ2-5
V: TRBV6-5
D: -

CDR3: CASSRDSLYEQYF
DNA: TGTGCCAGTAGTCGGGACAGTCTTTACGAGCAGTACTTC
size: -
J: TRBJ2-7
V: TRBV19
D: TRBD1

CDR3: CASSLGASYGYTF
DNA: TGTGCCAGCAGCTTAGGGGCAAGCTATGGCTACACCTTC
size: -
J: TRBJ1-2
V: TRBV11-3
D: -

CDR3: CASSLSDRVLYEQYF
DNA: TGTGCCAGCAGTTTGTCCGACAGGGTGCTCTACGAGCAGTACTTC
size: -
J: TRBJ2-7
V: TRBV6-6
D: TRBD1

CDR3: CASSFPTSGYYNEQFF
DNA: TGTGCCAGCAGCTTCCCGACTAGCGGTTACTACAATGAGCAGTTCTTC
size: -
J: TRBJ2-1
V: TRBV7-8
D: TRBD2

CDR3: CASSPGLDRATSYEQYF
DNA: TGTGCCAGCAGCCCCGGCCTAGACAGGGCTACGTCCTACGAGCAGTACTTC
size: few
J: TRBJ2-7
V: TRBV7-6
D: TRBD1

CDR3: CASSIGSGELFF
DNA: TGTGCCAGTAGTATCGGATCCGGGGAGCTGTTTTTT
size: -
J: TRBJ2-2
V: TRBV19
D: -

CDR3: CASSQGGQYTEAFF
DNA: TGCGCCAGCAGCCAAGGGGGCCAGTACACTGAAGCTTTCTTT
size: -
J: TRBJ1-1
V: TRBV4-1
D: -

CDR3: CASNLLGETQYF
DNA: TGTGCCAGCAACCTACTGGGGGAGACCCAGTACTTC
size: -
J: TRBJ2-5
V: TRBV5-6
D: -

CDR3: CASSPSGDSPLHF
DNA: TGTGCCAGCTCACCTTCGGGGGATTCACCCCTCCACTTT
size: -
J: TRBJ1-6
V: TRBV18
D: -

CDR3: CASSSRDSSSYEQYF
DNA: TGTGCCAGTAGCTCCCGGGACAGTTCCTCCTACGAGCAGTACTTC
size: -
J: TRBJ2-7
V: TRBV19
D: TRBD1

CDR3: CASRALTGYNEQFF
DNA: TGTGCCAGCAGGGCCCTGACAGGGTACAATGAGCAGTTCTTC
size: once
J: TRBJ2-1
V: TRBV2
D: TRBD1

CDR3: CASRALLLQHARNTIYF
DNA: TGTGCCAGCAGGGCATTATTGCTACAGCACGCACGAAACACCATATATTTT
size: -
J: TRBJ1-3
V: TRBV21-1
D: -

CDR3: CATSRVVVVQGTMKSYNSPLHF
DNA: TGTGCCACCAGCAGAGTGGTGGTGGTACAGGGCACCATGAAGTCCTATAATTCACCCCTCCACTTT
size: -
J: TRBJ1-6
V: TRBV15
D: -

CDR3: CASSQDPLTGAYEQYF
DNA: TGCGCCAGCAGCCAAGATCCTCTCACAGGTGCCTACGAGCAGTACTTC
size: -
J: TRBJ2-7
V: TRBV4-1
D: -

CDR3: CASSLALRAEAFF
DNA: TGTGCCAGCAGCTTAGCGCTCAGGGCTGAAGCTTTCTTT
size: -
J: TRBJ1-1
V: TRBV7-8
D: -

CDR3: CASSEDRGTGGYTF
DNA: TGTGCCAGCAGCGAAGACAGGGGGACGGGTGGCTACACCTTC
size: -
J: TRBJ1-2
V: TRBV11-2
D: TRBD1

CDR3: CASSGGQTQYF
DNA: TGTGCCAGCAGCGGAGGACAGACCCAGTACTTC
size: -
J: TRBJ2-5
V: TRBV11-2
D: -

CDR3: CTSSHTGNQPQHF
DNA: TGCACCAGCAGCCACACAGGGAATCAGCCCCAGCATTTT
size: -
J: TRBJ1-5
V: TRBV1
D: -

CDR3: CASSYQGSNSPLHF
DNA: TGTGCCAGCAGTTATCAGGGGAGCAATTCACCCCTCCACTTT
size: -
J: TRBJ1-6
V: TRBV6-5
D: -

CDR3: CASSDRVATPSDNEQFF
DNA: TGTGCCAGCAGTGATCGTGTAGCTACACCTTCCGACAATGAGCAGTTCTTC
size: -
J: TRBJ2-1
V: TRBV21-1
D: -